These 19 T cell receptor beta chains originate from one sample sequenced in a study of CXCR3-negative and CXCR3-positive naive CD8 T cells. Study-level results: The study found more hydrophobic TRB CDR3s in CXCR3-positive naive cells than in CXCR3-negative naive cells.

These TCRs' antigens remain unknown. Researchers prepared the TRB cDNA libraries using 5' RACE with UMI labels. TCRdb reprocessed the 5' RACE reads, with one entry per CDR3 protein and no DNA. The sample table includes around 50,000 distinct CDR3 sequences. The sequenced sample was naive CXCR3+ CD8+ T cells from blood. The subset denotes: CD45RO-CCR7+CD27+CD95- naive CD8+ T cells expressing CXCR3 (TNR3+). The receptors derive from a human donor in good health. Some clones in this sample may be carry-over from other donors' samples.

The chain couples TRBV7-3 to TRBJ2-2; TCRdb picks TRBD1, but there is no DNA to check that call. The CDR3 length is 12 residues. Germline V CDR1 and CDR2: SGHTA, FQGTGA. The CDR3: CASSSPAGELFF.

The chain is built from TRBV28 and TRBJ2-5; TCRdb's D call of TRBD2 is untestable without DNA. From germline, CDR1 is MDHEN and CDR2 SYDVKM. The CDR3 runs to 16 residues. The CDR3 is CASRRGVAGVQETQYF.

This chain links TRBV29-1 with TRBJ2-1; no DNA is available, so the TRBD1 call from TCRdb remains unchecked. Germline CDR1 SQVTM, CDR2 ANQGSEA. CDR3 length: 12 amino acids. This CDR3 is CSDTQGANEQFF.

This chain joins TRBV4-1 and TRBJ2-1; TCRdb indicates TRBD2, and absent DNA this call remains unverified. Looked up from germline, CDR1 is MGHRA and CDR2 is YSYEKL. This CDR3 contains 16 residues. CDR3: CASSQGPGLMGNEQFF.

The chain recombines TRBV27 with TRBJ1-2; there is no DNA to check the TCRdb D call of TRBD1. The CDR3 runs to 15 residues. Germline lookup yields CDR1 MNHEY and CDR2 SMNVEV (reference sequence). This chain's CDR3 is CASSLSPLFNWNYTF.

The rearrangement joins TRBV20-1 to TRBJ1-1. This CDR3 has 14 amino acids. Germline-derived CDR1 and CDR2 are DFQATT and SNEGSKA (reference sequence). CDR3 region: CSARDLNYGPEAFF.

The chain recombines TRBV12-3 or TRBV12-4 with TRBJ1-1; TCRdb returns TRBD1, unconfirmable since there is no DNA. The CDR3 totals 15 residues. The CDR3 reads CASSAGTGGFTEAFF.

The chain joins TRBV7-9 to TRBJ2-3; TCRdb reports TRBD1, a call that lacks DNA to check it against. Germline CDR1 is SEHNR and CDR2 is FQNEAQ (reference sequence). The CDR3 runs 13 residues. CDR3 in amino acids: CASSPVPEDTQYF.

The chain carries TRBV29-1 and TRBJ1-3; TCRdb's D call, TRBD1, is unchecked because there is no DNA. The CDR3 is 14 residues long. Germline V lookup: CDR1 SQVTM, CDR2 ANQGSEA. This CDR3 reads CSVAGTGAGNTIYF.

This CDR3 reads CASSRGRDAYQETQYF. The J gene is TRBJ2-5, the V gene TRBV11-2; there is no DNA to check the TCRdb D call of TRBD1. Per germline, CDR1 SGHAT and CDR2 FQNNGV. The CDR3 spans 16 residues.

This sequence joins TRBV28 and TRBJ2-1; TCRdb designates TRBD1, a call that cannot be tested without DNA. CDR3 length: 14 amino acids. Germline assignment: CDR1 MDHEN and CDR2 SYDVKM. The CDR3 reads CASSFGSRGNEQFF.

The V and J genes are TRBV20-1 and TRBJ1-1; no DNA is available, so the TRBD1 call from TCRdb remains unchecked. From germline, CDR1 is DFQATT and CDR2 SNEGSKA (reference sequence). CDR3 length: 16 residues. The CDR3 reads CSARDLAGGGSTEAFF.

The genes are TRBV24-1 and TRBJ2-1; the TRBD2 assignment by TCRdb is unverifiable without DNA. The CDR3 extends over 14 amino acids. Germline V gene lookup returns CDR1 KGHDR and CDR2 SFDVKD. CDR3 sequence: CATSDLWEDNEQFF.

The chain carries TRBV6-6 and TRBJ2-7; TCRdb calls TRBD1, which cannot be checked without DNA. The CDR3 sequence is 13 residues long. Germline CDR1 MNHNY, CDR2 SVGAGI (reference sequence). The CDR3: CASSPNRAYEQYF.

The chain joins TRBV3-1 to TRBJ2-1; there is no DNA to check the TCRdb D call of TRBD1. Germline CDR1 is LGHDT and CDR2 is YNNKEL (reference sequence). This CDR3 spans 15 amino acids. The CDR3 spells CASRRTGAKYNEQFF.

The CDR3 protein is CASSLSVNQIYEQYF. J is TRBJ2-7 and V is TRBV5-1. Germline loops: CDR1 SGHRS, CDR2 YFSETQ. The CDR3 is made up of 15 amino acids.

The rearrangement uses TRBV20-1 and TRBJ1-1. Per the germline V gene, CDR1 is DFQATT and CDR2 is SNEGSKA (reference sequence). The CDR3 is 14 amino acids. CDR3 region: CSARARAVNTEAFF.

The CDR3 loop reads CSAPSEPRLAADTQYF. The J gene is TRBJ2-3, the V gene TRBV20-1. The CDR3 runs to 16 residues. CDR1 DFQATT and CDR2 SNEGSKA come from the germline V gene (reference sequence).

This chain links TRBV12-3 or TRBV12-4 with TRBJ2-7; TCRdb gives TRBD2 as the D gene, but with no DNA this cannot be confirmed. The CDR3 sequence is 13 residues long. The CDR3 protein is CASGMTSLHEQYF.